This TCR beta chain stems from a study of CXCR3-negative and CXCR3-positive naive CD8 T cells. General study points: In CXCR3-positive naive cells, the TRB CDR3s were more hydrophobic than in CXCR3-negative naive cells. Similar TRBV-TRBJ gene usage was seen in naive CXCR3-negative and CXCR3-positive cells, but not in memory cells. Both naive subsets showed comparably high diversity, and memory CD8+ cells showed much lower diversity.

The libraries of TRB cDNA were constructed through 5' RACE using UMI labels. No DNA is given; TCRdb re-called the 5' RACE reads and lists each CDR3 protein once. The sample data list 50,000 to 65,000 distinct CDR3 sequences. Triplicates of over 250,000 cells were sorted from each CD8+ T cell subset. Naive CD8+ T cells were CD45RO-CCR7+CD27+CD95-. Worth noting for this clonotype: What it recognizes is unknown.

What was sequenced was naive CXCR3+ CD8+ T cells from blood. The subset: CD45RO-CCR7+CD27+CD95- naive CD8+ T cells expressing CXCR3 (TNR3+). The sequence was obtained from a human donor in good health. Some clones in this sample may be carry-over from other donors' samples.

The CDR3 protein is CASSIAPASPYEQYF. The V call is TRBV19, the J call TRBJ2-7. Germline V gene lookup returns CDR1 LNHDA and CDR2 SQIVND (reference sequence). CDR3 size: 15 residues.